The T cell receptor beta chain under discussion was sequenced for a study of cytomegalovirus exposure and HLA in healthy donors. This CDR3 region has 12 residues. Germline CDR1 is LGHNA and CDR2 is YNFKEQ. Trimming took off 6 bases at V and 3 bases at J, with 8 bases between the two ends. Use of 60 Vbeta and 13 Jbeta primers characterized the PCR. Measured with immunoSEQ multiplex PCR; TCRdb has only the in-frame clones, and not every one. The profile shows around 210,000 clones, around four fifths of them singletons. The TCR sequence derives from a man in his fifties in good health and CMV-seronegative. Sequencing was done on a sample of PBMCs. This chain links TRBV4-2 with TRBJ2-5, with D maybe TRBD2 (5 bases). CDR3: CASRGVEETQYF. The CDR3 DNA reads TGTGCCAGCAGGGGAGTTGAAGAGACCCAGTACTTC.